This entry features one T cell receptor beta chain sequence. Its specificity is not known. This sample is drawn from a study of T cell responses to AZD1222 COVID-19 vaccine. Overall study results and limits: White British ancestry dominated among donors, who included more females, and clonal diversity was possibly underestimated. Scientists sampled the repertoires only once the peak T cell response had passed. Vaccine-associated CD4 TCRs spanned spike, dominant at 160-218 and 743-854.

Second doses at about 4 or about 12 weeks were pooled. Method: immunoSEQ multiplex PCR; TCRdb's copy keeps in-frame clones and lacks some. The table shows approximately 140,000 clones, with around 90% occurring only once. This CDR3 is 18 amino acids long. This sequence originates from an adult who received the AZD1222 COVID-19 vaccine. This chain uses TRBV7-5 with TRBJ1-2; the D call TRBD1 from the table was never checked on the DNA. TRBV7-5 is described as a pseudogene. Here the sequenced sample was peripheral blood, taken 28 days after the second AZD1222 dose. The CDR3 reads CARSLALNRDREEYGYTF. As DNA, the CDR3 is TGTGCCAGAAGCTTAGCTTTGAATAGGGACAGGGAAGAATATGGCTACACCTTC.